Sequencing of this T cell receptor beta chain was carried out in a study of blood T cell repertoires in COVID-19. Study context: Some COVID-19 samples were acute and others convalescent; all came from the United States, Italy and Spain. T cells, B-cell-depleted T cells, or PBMCs supplied cDNA or gDNA.

This clone was seen many times. Original handling: It was from reference gene primer amplification that nucleated cell counts were estimated. The assay was immunoSEQ multiplex PCR, and TCRdb's table has in-frame clones only and misses some. The V and J calls and clone size were taken over from that table, and D and trimming were inferred from the DNA. The table lists more than 80,000 clones, approximately 88% of them singletons. The sequence derives from a man aged 80 or over with acute or convalescent COVID-19. Sequenced material: peripheral blood.

DNA for the CDR3: TGCAGCGTTGAAGACCCGGGACTAGTCAATGAGCAGTTCTTC. Its translation: CSVEDPGLVNEQFF. The chain combines TRBV29-1 with TRBJ2-1; 8 nucleotides match TRBD2. Germline-derived CDR1 and CDR2 are SQVTM and ANQGSEA. Germline trimming cut 0 bases from V and 6 bases from J; bases unmatched to any gene: 4. This CDR3 spans 14 amino acids.